These 32 T cell receptor beta chains were sequenced from one sample in a study of T cell responses to AZD1222 COVID-19 vaccine listed by TCRdb under 2021. Libraries were made using the immunoSEQ multiplex PCR assay. TCRdb stores this immuneACCESS table with in-frame sequences only. Part of the clones is absent; in the studies checked, under half of the shortfall reflects unresolved V genes, and no reason is known for the rest. This sample lists some 140,000 clones; around 93% were detected once. The ten top clones hold 2.5% to 3% of the sample. The meaning of the sample's time point label: baseline before first vaccination. The starting material was peripheral blood, obtained on day 0 of AZD1222 vaccination. Source of these receptors: an adult in good health.

This clone was counted only a few times. The chain has TRBV30 and TRBJ2-3, with 7 bases lining up with TRBD2. V was pared by 5 bases and J by 5 bases, with 10 bases of the junction left unmatched. The CDR3 is made up of 14 amino acids. The germline V gene has CDR1 GTSNPN and CDR2 SVGIG (reference sequence). CDR3 in DNA: TGTGCCTGGGCGTCGGGCGGGGGAGAAGATACGCAGTATTTT. It translates to CAWASGGGEDTQYF.

This chain connects TRBV30 to TRBJ1-5; 7 bases line up with TRBD1. In germline, CDR1 is GTSNPN, CDR2 SVGIG (reference sequence). The CDR3 is made up of 14 amino acids. The J segment lost 5 bases and the V segment lost 4 bases, leaving 8 bases of the junction unmatched. This CDR3 reads CAWTPSGQHQPQHF. CDR3 nucleotide sequence: TGTGCCTGGACCCCCTCGGGACAGCATCAGCCCCAGCATTTT.

This sequence joins TRBV25-1 and TRBJ1-3, with TRBD1 matching 10 bases. Trimming cost V 6 bases and J 8 bases; bases outside gene matches: 1. The length of the CDR3 is 12 residues. Germline V CDR1 and CDR2: MGHDK, SYGVNS. The chain's CDR3 is CASSGTGDTIYF. DNA for the CDR3: TGTGCCAGCAGCGGGACAGGGGACACCATATATTTT.

For the CDR3, the DNA is TGTGCCAGCAGCGGCCTGGGCCTCAACTATGGCTACACCTTC. This gives the protein CASSGLGLNYGYTF. The rearrangement uses TRBV5-6 and TRBJ1-2, with no clear D. Germline V gives CDR1 SGHDT, CDR2 YYEEEE. The V gene lost 4 bases and the J gene lost 2 bases, with 12 bases spanning the gap. The CDR3 length is 14 residues.

The chain joins TRBV9 to TRBJ2-2, with TRBD2 matching 7 bases. V dropped 2 bases and J dropped 5; count of bases not matched to a gene: 6. The length of the CDR3 is 15 residues. CDR1 and CDR2 (germline): SGDLS, YYNGEE. Here the CDR3 reads CASSVEAGETGELFF. DNA for the CDR3: TGTGCCAGCAGCGTCGAGGCGGGGGAAACCGGGGAGCTGTTTTTT.

V gene TRBV19 combines with J gene TRBJ1-2; D is undetermined. The germline CDR1 and CDR2 sequences are LNHDA and SQIVND (reference sequence). Trimming pared 3 bases from V and 4 bases from J, leaving 9 bases between. The CDR3 loop spans 13 amino acids. DNA of the CDR3: TGTGCCAGTAGTATTCAACGGGGCTATGGCTACACCTTC. Translating it yields CASSIQRGYGYTF.

The genes are TRBV9 and TRBJ2-5, with D hard to call. The CDR3 covers 12 residues. The V gene's germline CDR1 is SGDLS and CDR2 YYNGEE. V was pared by 3 bases and J by 6 bases, with 9 bases between. The CDR3 DNA is TGTGCCAGCAGCGGCAGCACCCAGACCCAGTACTTC. This encodes CASSGSTQTQYF.

This chain joins TRBV10-1 and TRBJ2-1; 10 bases align to TRBD1. CDR3 length: 14 amino acids. The ends lost 6 bases at V and 6 bases at J; junction bases unmatched: 5. Germline V CDR1 and CDR2: WNHNN, SYGVQD (reference sequence). The CDR3 nucleotides are TGCGCCAGCAGGCCGGGACAGGGGTCCAATGAGCAGTTCTTC. This translates into CASRPGQGSNEQFF.

As to this clone: The junction departs from germline at one end; a sequencing error may be responsible. This chain joins TRBV5-5 and TRBJ1-1, with D possibly matching TRBD1 (5 bases). Per the germline V gene, CDR1 is SGHKS and CDR2 is YYEKEE (reference sequence). The CDR3 covers 20 residues. CDR3 in DNA: TGTGCCAGCAGCGAACAGGTAGGAGCGAGACACCGGTCCCTGGACACTAAAGCTTTCTTT. Protein product: CASSEQVGARHRSLDTKAFF. Based on the CDR3 plus reference TRBV5-5 and TRBJ1-1, the full variable domain is DAGVTQSPTHLIKTRGQQVTLRCSPISGHKSVSWYQQVLGQGPQFIFQYYEKEERGRGNFPDRFSARQFPNYSSELNVNALLLGDSALYLCASSEQVGARHRSLDTKAFFGQGTRLTVV.

This clone has a single count. CDR3 bases: TGTGCCAGCAGTTGGCGGACAGGCACCTCTGGAAACACCATATATTTT. This encodes CASSWRTGTSGNTIYF. This chain joins TRBV28 and TRBJ1-3; 7 bases fit TRBD1. Germline loops: CDR1 MDHEN, CDR2 SYDVKM. The length of the CDR3 is 16 residues. The trim removed 4 bases at V and 0 bases at J, leaving 6 bases unmatched.

CDR3 sequence (DNA): TGTGCCAGCTCACCTGGGCGGGGGGCCCTATACGAGCAGTACTTC. Translated: CASSPGRGALYEQYF. V and J are TRBV18 and TRBJ2-7; 8 nucleotides align to TRBD2. This CDR3 region has 15 residues. The trim removed 3 bases at V and 4 bases at J, leaving 8 bases unmatched. Per germline, CDR1 KGHSH and CDR2 LQKENI.

The chain couples TRBV19 to TRBJ1-1; D is uncertain. Trimming stripped 5 bases from V and 0 bases from J, with 4 bases between. The length of the CDR3 is 12 residues. Germline V gene lookup returns CDR1 LNHDA and CDR2 SQIVND (reference sequence). The CDR3 sequence: CASSLMNTEAFF. CDR3 DNA: TGTGCCAGTAGTTTGATGAACACTGAAGCTTTCTTT.

The chain recombines TRBV14 with TRBJ2-1, with no clear D. The CDR3 is made up of 13 amino acids. The V gene's germline CDR1 is SGHDN and CDR2 FVKESK. The ends were cut back, 4 bases at V and 7 bases at J, with 11 bases in the middle. CDR3: CASSRLDTNEQFF. The CDR3 DNA is TGTGCCAGCAGCCGACTCGACACGAATGAGCAGTTCTTC.

This chain connects TRBV19 to TRBJ2-3; 7 bases agree with TRBD1. The J segment lost 5 bases and the V segment lost 1 base, leaving 3 bases of the junction unmatched. The CDR3 length is 14 residues. CDR1 and CDR2 (germline): LNHDA, SQIVND (reference sequence). The CDR3 nucleotides are TGTGCCAGTAGTATAGGACAGGGAATAGATACGCAGTATTTT. It is translated as CASSIGQGIDTQYF.

The chain employs TRBV4-1 and TRBJ1-4; possibly TRBD1 for D (6 bases). The CDR3 loop spans 16 amino acids. Germline lookup yields CDR1 MGHRA and CDR2 YSYEKL. Trimming shortened V by 4 bases and J by 0 bases, and 12 bases separated the two germline ends. CDR3 nucleotides: TGCGCCAGCAGCCCCTTGGGGGGGCCAACTAATGAAAAACTGTTTTTT. Translated: CASSPLGGPTNEKLFF.

This clone was picked up one time. The chain carries TRBV2 and TRBJ2-1; weak D call: TRBD2 (5 bases). Trimming shortened V by 10 bases and J by 8 bases, and 21 bases separated the two germline ends. CDR1 SNHLY and CDR2 FYNNEI come from the germline V gene. CDR3 size: 14 residues. CDR3 in amino acids: CATTGYPMVYEQFF. The CDR3 DNA reads TGTGCCACTACGGGGTATCCGATGGTGTATGAGCAGTTCTTC.

This rearrangement joins TRBV11-2 to TRBJ2-7; TRBD1 matches at 9 bases. This CDR3 comprises 15 residues. Germline V gene data show CDR1 as SGHAT and CDR2 as FQNNGV. V lost 5 bases to trimming and J lost 2 bases; unmatched junction nucleotides: 7. The CDR3 DNA reads TGTGCCAGCAGCGCCACAGGGGGCAGAACCTACGAGCAGTACTTC. This codes for CASSATGGRTYEQYF.

The rearrangement links TRBV18 to TRBJ2-5, with D possibly being TRBD2 (6 bases). Trimming stripped 3 bases from V and 1 base from J, with 9 bases between. Germline CDR1 and CDR2: KGHSH and LQKENI. The CDR3 covers 14 residues. The chain's CDR3 is CASSPMGGQETQYF. CDR3 bases: TGTGCCAGCTCACCGATGGGGGGCCAAGAGACCCAGTACTTC.

This chain joins TRBV9 and TRBJ1-1; D remains unclear. CDR3 length: 14 amino acids. V lost 1 base and J lost 0, with 7 bases in between. Germline V gene lookup returns CDR1 SGDLS and CDR2 YYNGEE. The CDR3 DNA sequence: TGTGCCAGCAGCGTAACCGGCTTGAACACTGAAGCTTTCTTT. Translating gives CASSVTGLNTEAFF.

The rearrangement links TRBV23-1 to TRBJ2-1; 9 bases agree with TRBD2. TRBV23-1 is filed as an ORF, its function uncertain. The V segment lost 2 bases and the J segment 13 bases; nucleotides outside the gene matches: 6. The CDR3 extends over 13 amino acids. CDR3: CASSQRPGLAQFF. The CDR3 DNA is TGCGCCAGCAGTCAACGGCCGGGACTAGCTCAGTTCTTC.

This chain links TRBV7-2 with TRBJ2-1; 10 bases fit TRBD2. From germline, CDR1 is SGHTA and CDR2 FQGNSA. The CDR3 is made up of 16 amino acids. V lost 4 bases, J lost 6 bases, and 9 bases stayed unmatched. The CDR3 nucleotides are TGTGCCAGCAGCTCAACTAGCGGGATGTTCGGCAATGAGCAGTTCTTC. It specifies CASSSTSGMFGNEQFF.

The chain carries TRBV27 and TRBJ1-5; D not certain. Germline CDR1 reads MNHEY; CDR2 reads SMNVEV (reference sequence). V lost 3 bases, J lost 2 bases, and 8 bases lay in between. This CDR3 is built from 14 residues. The CDR3 spells CASSFNGGNQPQHF. For the CDR3, the DNA is TGTGCCAGCAGTTTCAATGGGGGCAATCAGCCCCAGCATTTT.

The genes are TRBV7-2 and TRBJ2-7; D is undetermined. Trimming took 1 base from V and 3 from J, leaving 13 bases between them. The CDR3 totals 15 residues. Germline-derived CDR1 and CDR2 are SGHTA and FQGNSA. CDR3 sequence (DNA): TGTGCCAGCAGCTTAGAAGCCTTCGGATACTACGAGCAGTACTTC. Its translation: CASSLEAFGYYEQYF.

The chain uses TRBV11-3 and TRBJ1-2; TRBD1 might be the D (5 bases). This CDR3 comprises 12 residues. V was pared by 3 bases and J by 8 bases, with 10 bases between. CDR1 SGHNT and CDR2 YENEEA come from the germline V gene. DNA for the CDR3: TGTGCCAGCAGCTTGGGGGGGGAAGGCTACACCTTC. It encodes CASSLGGEGYTF. The variable domain in full, with the rest retrieved from reference TRBV11-3 and TRBJ1-2, is EAGVVQSPRYKIIEKKQPVAFWCNPISGHNTLYWYLQNLGQGPELLIRYENEEAVDDSQLPKDRFSAERLKGVDSTLKIQPAELGDSAVYLCASSLGGEGYTFGSGTRLTVV.

The rearrangement uses TRBV10-2 and TRBJ2-7; D perhaps matches TRBD1 (6 bases). V was trimmed by 5 bases and J by 2 bases, leaving 13 bases between them. Per the germline V gene, CDR1 is WSHSY and CDR2 is SAAADI. The CDR3 runs 14 residues. In DNA form, the CDR3 reads TGCGCCAGCAGTCCAGGACGGGACACCTACGAGCAGTACTTC. Its translation is CASSPGRDTYEQYF.

This clone was seen only a few times. The V call is TRBV5-1, the J call TRBJ2-1; 7 bases fit TRBD1. The V gene's germline CDR1 is SGHRS and CDR2 YFSETQ. This CDR3 region has 13 residues. The J segment lost 5 bases and the V segment lost 7 bases, leaving 6 bases of the junction unmatched. The CDR3 here is CASARGLNNEQFF. The CDR3 bases are TGCGCCAGCGCGAGGGGGCTAAACAATGAGCAGTTCTTC.

On this clone: A junction end diverges from the germline sequence, so it may reflect a read error. This rearrangement joins TRBV2 to TRBJ1-5, with 8 bases matching TRBD1. The CDR3 is made up of 14 amino acids. Per the germline V gene, CDR1 is SNHLY and CDR2 is FYNNEI. CDR3 bases: TGTGCCAGCGGTGACAGGGGACGGAATCAGCCCCAGCATTTT. Encoded protein: CASGDRGRNQPQHF.

The chain joins TRBV7-9 to TRBJ2-5; 8 bases map to TRBD1. The germline CDR1 and CDR2 sequences are SEHNR and FQNEAQ (reference sequence). The CDR3 loop spans 14 amino acids. V lost 5 bases, J lost 5 bases, and 7 bases stayed unmatched. The CDR3 region has the DNA TGTGCCAGCAGCGTGGGACAGGCTCCGGAGACCCAGTACTTC. Its translation is CASSVGQAPETQYF.

The V gene is TRBV4-2, the J gene TRBJ1-2; the D gene is possibly TRBD1 (6 bases). The V end was cut by 8 bases, the J end by 8 bases, with 15 bases between. CDR1 and CDR2 from the germline V gene are LGHNA and YNFKEQ. The CDR3 has 12 residues. This CDR3 reads CASRQERRGYTF. CDR3 DNA sequence: TGTGCCAGCCGACAGGAAAGACGGGGCTACACCTTC.

The V call is TRBV19, the J call TRBJ1-5; the D gene is possibly TRBD1 (5 bases). Germline V gives CDR1 LNHDA, CDR2 SQIVND (reference sequence). The CDR3 has 13 residues. The ends were cut back, 6 bases at V and 5 bases at J, with 11 bases in the middle. The CDR3 nucleotides read TGTGCCAGTAGCCGACAGAACTATCAGCCCCAGCATTTT. It translates to CASSRQNYQPQHF.

The V call is TRBV19, the J call TRBJ1-5; 10 nucleotides line up with TRBD1. J gave up 4 bases and V 5 bases, and 11 bases lay outside the gene matches. The CDR3 has 17 amino acids. Germline CDR1 reads LNHDA; CDR2 reads SQIVND (reference sequence). The chain's CDR3 is CASSPGSRDRGNQPQHF. The CDR3 bases are TGTGCCAGTAGTCCCGGGTCTCGGGACAGGGGAAATCAGCCCCAGCATTTT.

V usage is TRBV4-2 and J usage is TRBJ2-1, with 12 bases matching TRBD2. This CDR3 is 18 amino acids long. The junction had 6 bases not matched to a gene; V was cut back by 2 bases and J by 1 base. Germline loops: CDR1 LGHNA, CDR2 YNFKEQ. As DNA, the CDR3 is TGTGCCAGCAGCCAACCGACTAGCGGGAGTGATTCCTACAATGAGCAGTTCTTC. This codes for CASSQPTSGSDSYNEQFF.